This T cell receptor (beta chain) was found in a study of Ad26.COV2.S vaccination and SARS-CoV-2 variants. Libraries were prepared by immunoSEQ multiplex PCR; TCRdb keeps only in-frame clonotypes and omits some of them. This sample has about 400,000 clones; about nine tenths occur once, and the top ten carry 1.9%. Treatment meaning: over 15 received Ad26.COV2.S at low or high dose, single or two shots; 5 received placebo; per-sample allocation not given. Vaccine and placebo recipients were sampled on day 63 after the first injection. The CDR3 has 18 amino acids. Germline V gene data show CDR1 as SGHTA and CDR2 as FQGNSA. Germline trimming cut 2 bases from V and 4 bases from J; bases unmatched to any gene: 16.

The chain links TRBV7-2 to TRBJ2-5; TRBD2 matches at 7 bases. The source is a person aged 18-65 years who received the Ad26.COV2.S COVID-19 vaccine or a placebo. The source was peripheral blood, collected in a trial of Ad26.COV2.S vaccine versus placebo. CDR3 bases: TGTGCCAGCAGCTTACGTTTTCGGGCGGGAGACTTGGTAGAGACCCAGTACTTC. Translated: CASSLRFRAGDLVETQYF.